The 10 T cell receptor beta chains given below trace back to one sample, sequenced in a study of CD8 T cells in Susac syndrome. After extraction with the RNeasy kit, about 0.45 to 1 ug of the RNA was reverse transcribed using random hexamers. One entry per CDR3 protein results from TCRdb running MiXCR on the immunoSEQ multiplex PCR reads. The data hold 170,000 or so distinct CDR3 sequences, with roughly 94% observed a single time. Sample: CD4+ T cells from PBMCs. All receptors come from a human donor with Susac syndrome.

The V call is TRBV29-1, the J call TRBJ2-3, with D possibly being TRBD1 or TRBD2 (6 bases each). CDR1 and CDR2 from the germline V gene are SQVTM and ANQGSEA. Trimming stripped 7 bases from V and 1 base from J, with 15 bases between. This CDR3 is built from 14 residues. The CDR3 coding sequence is TGCAGCGGAGATAACGGGGGCGGCACAGATACGCAGTATTTT. Amino acids: CSGDNGGGTDTQYF.

This clonotype was picked up a small number of times. An end of the junction does not agree with germline; a read error may underlie this. The rearrangement links TRBV6-1 to TRBJ2-3; TRBD2 matches 15 bases. In germline, CDR1 is MNHNS, CDR2 SASEGT. The CDR3 has 15 residues. CDR3 protein: CASSSPTWTSGGADF. The DNA for the CDR3 is TGTGCCAGCAGTTCCCCGACCTGGACTAGCGGGGGGGCAGACTTT.

This sequence joins TRBV2 and TRBJ2-1, with TRBD2 identical over 8 bases. V shed 5 bases, J shed 2 bases, and the junction held 5 bases outside the gene matches. The CDR3 sequence is 15 residues long. Germline V CDR1 and CDR2: SNHLY, FYNNEI. CDR3: CASSPTSGPYNEQFF. Here the CDR3 DNA reads TGTGCCAGCAGTCCAACTAGCGGCCCCTACAATGAGCAGTTCTTC. Supplemented by reference TRBV2 and TRBJ2-1, the full variable domain reads EPEVTQTPSHQVTQMGQEVILRCVPISNHLYFYWYRQILGQKVEFLVSFYNNEISEKSEIFDDQFSVERPDGSNFTLKIRSTKLEDSAMYFCASSPTSGPYNEQFFGPGTRLTVL.

This chain joins TRBV10-3 and TRBJ2-7; 7 bases fit TRBD2. The CDR3 extends over 12 amino acids. CDR1 is ENHRY and CDR2 is SYGVKD in the germline V gene. The junction had 7 bases not matched to a gene; V was cut back by 8 bases and J by 6 bases. CDR3 sequence: CAISSGGREQYF. In nucleotides, the CDR3 is TGTGCCATCTCCTCGGGGGGACGCGAGCAGTACTTC.

The chain links TRBV6-5 to TRBJ2-1; TRBD1 aligns across 8 bases. Trimming cost V 0 bases and J 3 bases; bases outside gene matches: 7. Germline CDR1 reads MNHEY; CDR2 reads SVGAGI. There are 17 residues in the CDR3. This chain's CDR3 is CASSYSGPGGVYNEQFF. The CDR3 DNA reads as TGTGCCAGCAGTTACTCCGGACCAGGGGGCGTCTACAATGAGCAGTTCTTC.

CDR3 bases: TGTGCCAGCAGCCAAGGGGGACAGGGCGAGCAGTACTTC. This encodes CASSQGGQGEQYF. V is TRBV3-1 and J is TRBJ2-7; TRBD1 matches at 9 bases. CDR1 and CDR2 from the germline V gene are LGHDT and YNNKEL (reference sequence). After removal of 1 base from V and 6 bases from J, the junction contained 1 base not matched to a gene. This CDR3 comprises 13 residues.

The chain couples TRBV5-1 to TRBJ2-7; D is unclear. V gave up 0 bases and J gave up 2 bases, with 9 bases separating them. The CDR3 is 14 amino acids. Germline V gives CDR1 SGHRS, CDR2 YFSETQ. Here the CDR3 reads CASSLESGPYEQYF. In DNA form, the CDR3 reads TGCGCCAGCAGCTTGGAGTCCGGTCCCTACGAGCAGTACTTC.

The chain recombines TRBV3-1 with TRBJ2-7; no clear D gene. The germline V and J ends were trimmed by 8 bases and 3 bases, with 5 bases remaining between them. There are 10 residues in the CDR3. Per the germline V gene, CDR1 is LGHDT and CDR2 is YNNKEL (reference sequence). The CDR3, as DNA: TGTGCCAGCTCCGTCTACGAGCAGTACTTC. Translating gives CASSVYEQYF.

The gene calls are TRBV6-2 or TRBV6-3 and TRBJ2-7; no clear D. The CDR3 sequence is 15 residues long. Trimming took 4 bases from V and 3 from J, leaving 16 bases between them. Germline CDR1 is MNHEY and CDR2 is SVGEGT. CDR3 amino acids: CASSSPARSYYEQYF. CDR3 nucleotide sequence: TGTGCCAGCAGTTCCCCAGCGAGGAGTTACTACGAGCAGTACTTC.

This chain uses TRBV30 with TRBJ1-1, with D possibly being TRBD1 (6 bases). CDR3 length: 13 residues. The germline V and J ends were trimmed by 2 bases and 3 bases, with 10 bases remaining between them. Germline assignment: CDR1 GTSNPN and CDR2 SVGIG (reference sequence). In DNA form, the CDR3 reads TGTGCCTGGAGTAGGAACAGGGACACTGAAGCTTTCTTT. Translated, it gives CAWSRNRDTEAFF. Variable domain in full (rest from reference TRBV30 and TRBJ1-1): SQTIHQWPATLVQPVGSPLSLECTVEGTSNPNLYWYRQAAGRGLQLLFYSVGIGQISSEVPQNLSASRPQDRQFILSSKKLLLSDSGFYLCAWSRNRDTEAFFGQGTRLTVV.